The 18 T cell receptor beta chains below all came from one sample that was sequenced in a study of T cell responses to AZD1222 COVID-19 vaccine. Sequencing used immunoSEQ multiplex PCR; TCRdb keeps in-frame clones, though not all of them. The repertoire consists of 160,000 or so clones, with around nine tenths occurring once and the leading ten covering 1.5% to 2%. Source: peripheral blood, taken on day 0 of AZD1222 vaccination. All receptors derive from an adult in good health.

The chain links TRBV7-9 to TRBJ1-1; TRBD1 might be the D (6 bases). CDR3 size: 15 residues. Germline V CDR1 and CDR2: SEHNR, FQNEAQ (reference sequence). Between the trimmed V and J ends, which lost 1 base and 5 bases, there was a span of 14 bases. CDR3 sequence: CASSLVRLGQTEAFF. CDR3 sequence (DNA): TGTGCCAGCAGCTTAGTAAGACTAGGACAGACTGAAGCTTTCTTT.

This chain links TRBV12-3 or TRBV12-4 with TRBJ1-2, with D possibly matching TRBD1 (6 bases). Trimming left V 3 bases short and J 11 bases short, with 16 bases between. The CDR3 consists of 13 residues. CDR3 loop: CASSFEDGRGYTF. The CDR3 DNA reads as TGTGCCAGCAGTTTCGAAGATGGCAGGGGTTACACCTTC.

The V and J genes are TRBV25-1 and TRBJ1-5, with D possibly TRBD1 on 5 matching bases. CDR3 length: 15 amino acids. Germline V gene lookup returns CDR1 MGHDK and CDR2 SYGVNS. Trimming pared 2 bases from V and 1 base from J, leaving 9 bases between. CDR3 sequence: CASSEVEGSNQPQHF. The CDR3, as DNA: TGTGCCAGCAGTGAAGTAGAGGGGAGCAATCAGCCCCAGCATTTT. The variable domain in full, with the rest retrieved from reference TRBV25-1 and TRBJ1-5, is EADIYQTPRYLVIGTGKKITLECSQTMGHDKMYWYQQDPGMELHLIHYSYGVNSTEKGDLSSESTVSRIRTEHFPLTLESARPSHTSQYLCASSEVEGSNQPQHFGDGTRLSIL.

This chain links TRBV7-9 with TRBJ1-5; no firm D call. This CDR3 spans 12 amino acids. The germline V gene has CDR1 SEHNR and CDR2 FQNEAQ (reference sequence). V gave up 1 base and J gave up 9 bases, with 7 bases separating them. CDR3 in amino acids: CASSLEFLPQHF. In DNA form, the CDR3 reads TGTGCCAGCAGCTTAGAGTTCCTGCCCCAGCATTTT.

This chain connects TRBV2 to TRBJ2-2, with 7 bases aligning to TRBD2. Germline V gives CDR1 SNHLY, CDR2 FYNNEI. Unmatched junction bases numbered 12, after V lost 3 bases and J lost 2 bases. This CDR3 is 18 amino acids long. The CDR3 spells CASSEGGLAAPNTGELFF. The CDR3 DNA reads as TGTGCCAGCAGTGAGGGAGGTCTAGCGGCACCCAACACCGGGGAGCTGTTTTTT.

The rearrangement uses TRBV4-1 and TRBJ2-5; 7 bases line up with TRBD2. The ends lost 0 bases at V and 9 bases at J; junction bases unmatched: 7. Per the germline V gene, CDR1 is MGHRA and CDR2 is YSYEKL. The CDR3 sequence is 14 residues long. CDR3: CASSQEGRGKAQYF. DNA of the CDR3: TGCGCCAGCAGCCAAGAGGGGCGGGGGAAGGCCCAGTACTTC.

V gene TRBV6-5 combines with J gene TRBJ2-5; D perhaps matches TRBD1 (6 bases). Deletions cut 8 bases from V and 3 bases from J, with 19 bases between. The CDR3 sequence is 15 residues long. Germline assignment: CDR1 MNHEY and CDR2 SVGAGI. The CDR3: CASRPLSGAEETQYF. CDR3 DNA: TGTGCCAGCCGGCCGTTATCAGGGGCGGAAGAGACCCAGTACTTC.

The chain links TRBV14 to TRBJ2-1, with TRBD1 matching over 8 bases. Germline CDR1 and CDR2: SGHDN and FVKESK. Losses at the gene ends were 3 bases for V and 8 bases for J; bases not matched to a gene: 12. This CDR3 has 16 amino acids. The CDR3 DNA follows: TGTGCCAGCAGCCACCCCTCGTGGGCAGGGGGCTATGAGCAGTTCTTC. Residues: CASSHPSWAGGYEQFF.

Written as DNA, the CDR3 is TGTGCCAGCAGCTCCCTACTAGCGGGAGGCAATGAGCAGTTCTTC. Translating gives CASSSLLAGGNEQFF. The chain joins TRBV13 to TRBJ2-1; 12 bases fit TRBD2. This CDR3 contains 15 residues. J gave up 6 bases and V 4 bases, and 4 bases lay outside the gene matches. Germline CDR1 PRHDT, CDR2 FYEKMQ (reference sequence).

The chain joins TRBV9 to TRBJ2-7; TRBD2 matches 7 bases. The CDR3 runs 15 residues. The germline V gene encodes CDR1 SGDLS and CDR2 YYNGEE. V was pared by 4 bases and J by 2 bases, with 9 bases of the junction left unmatched. This CDR3 reads CASSPSGTAAYEQYF. CDR3 DNA sequence: TGTGCCAGCAGCCCAAGCGGGACTGCGGCCTACGAGCAGTACTTC. Variable domain in full (rest from reference TRBV9 and TRBJ2-7): DSGVTQTPKHLITATGQRVTLRCSPRSGDLSVYWYQQSLDQGLQFLIQYYNGEERAKGNILERFSAQQFPDLHSELNLSSLELGDSALYFCASSPSGTAAYEQYFGPGTRLTVT.

This rearrangement joins TRBV7-9 to TRBJ1-2, with D maybe TRBD1 (6 bases). V was shortened by 4 bases and J by 4 bases, with 13 bases between the two germline ends. The CDR3 covers 14 residues. Per the germline V gene, CDR1 is SEHNR and CDR2 is FQNEAQ (reference sequence). The CDR3 spells CASSYRTEIYGYTF. The CDR3 bases are TGTGCCAGCAGCTATAGGACAGAGATCTATGGCTACACCTTC.

This rearrangement joins TRBV11-2 to TRBJ1-1, with 12 nucleotides matching TRBD1. This CDR3 region has 18 residues. CDR1 is SGHAT and CDR2 is FQNNGV in the germline V gene. The V and J ends lost 2 bases and 5 bases, in that order; junction bases with no gene match: 12. The CDR3 sequence is CASSLIPGQGAGNTEAFF. CDR3 nucleotide sequence: TGTGCCAGCAGCTTAATACCGGGACAGGGGGCTGGTAATACTGAAGCTTTCTTT.

The rearrangement joins TRBV28 to TRBJ1-5, with D unclear. Trimming shortened V by 7 bases and J by 5 bases, and 12 bases separated the two germline ends. Germline CDR1 is MDHEN and CDR2 is SYDVKM. This CDR3 has 13 amino acids. CDR3 sequence: CASTPSGYQPQHF. DNA for the CDR3: TGTGCCAGCACCCCCAGCGGCTATCAGCCCCAGCATTTT.

The chain carries TRBV12-3 or TRBV12-4 and TRBJ1-2; TRBD1 might be the D (6 bases). V lost 6 bases, J lost 6 bases, and 14 bases lay in between. CDR3 length equals 13 residues. In DNA, the CDR3 is TGTGCCAGCAGCTCGGGACACTGGGATGGCTACACCTTC. This translates into CASSSGHWDGYTF.

The J gene is TRBJ1-5, the V gene TRBV6-2 or TRBV6-3, with D perhaps TRBD1 (6 bases). Germline V gives CDR1 MNHEY, CDR2 SVGEGT. V was pared by 5 bases and J by 5 bases, with 13 bases between. The CDR3 spans 14 residues. CDR3 amino acids: CASSNTGLYQPQHF. In nucleotides, the CDR3 is TGTGCCAGCAGTAACACAGGGTTATATCAGCCCCAGCATTTT.

This clone appeared once. For the CDR3, the DNA is TGTGCCAGTAATCCAATCCAAACTAGCGTCGGGCAGTTCTTC. Amino acid sequence: CASNPIQTSVGQFF. This chain connects TRBV19 to TRBJ2-1; 7 bases match TRBD2. In germline, CDR1 is LNHDA, CDR2 SQIVND (reference sequence). The length of the CDR3 is 14 residues. Trimming removed 7 bases from V and 12 bases from J; junction bases left unmatched: 15.

The V and J genes are TRBV2 and TRBJ1-1; D might be TRBD1 (5 bases). The CDR3 is 13 residues long. V lost 7 bases to trimming and J lost 6 bases, with 15 bases between them. Germline V gene lookup returns CDR1 SNHLY and CDR2 FYNNEI. The CDR3 sequence: CASITVSRAEAFF. CDR3 in DNA: TGTGCCAGCATAACAGTTTCCAGGGCTGAAGCTTTCTTT.

This clone showed up many times. This chain links TRBV7-6 with TRBJ1-5; D remains ambiguous. Germline-derived CDR1 and CDR2 are SGHVS and FNYEAQ. The CDR3 loop spans 16 amino acids. Trimming shortened V by 2 bases and J by 0 bases, and 11 bases separated the two germline ends. The CDR3 here is CASSLMSGDSNQPQHF. The DNA of the CDR3 is TGTGCCAGCAGCTTAATGTCGGGCGATAGCAATCAGCCCCAGCATTTT.